This TCR beta chain was identified in a study of blood T cell repertoires in COVID-19. As regards this clone: This same CDR3 is encoded by further DNA sequences in the sample.

Some clones are missing from TCRdb's copy, which holds only in-frame ones; the method was immunoSEQ multiplex PCR. The table records hundreds of thousands of clones, more than 75% of them present only once. This TCR was sampled from a man aged 55-75 years who had recovered from COVID-19. Input material: PBMCs or T cells enriched from blood (not recorded which).

CDR3 amino acids: CASSSGLETQYF. The CDR3 DNA reads as TGTGCCAGCAGTTCAGGGCTTGAGACCCAGTACTTC. The chain carries TRBV7-9 and TRBJ2-5, with D possibly being TRBD1 (5 bases). This CDR3 contains 12 residues. V was clipped by 6 bases and J by 5 bases, with 10 bases between them. Germline CDR1 reads SEHNR; CDR2 reads FQNEAQ (reference sequence). Looking up the rest from reference TRBV7-9 and TRBJ2-5 gives the full variable domain: DTGVSQNPRHKITKRGQNVTFRCDPISEHNRLYWYRQTLGQGPEFLTYFQNEAQLEKSRLLSDRFSAERPKGSFSTLEIQRTEQGDSAMYLCASSSGLETQYFGPGTRLLVL.